This passage covers 32 T cell receptor beta chains from one sample sequenced in a study of T cell clonotyping in hematopoietic cell transplantation. Described time point: recipient sample about 28 days before transplant, after cytoreduction. The repertoire was sequenced with immunoSEQ multiplex PCR; TCRdb's copy has only in-frame clones and lacks some. The repertoire holds about 41,000 clones, 85% seen once, with approximately 2.9% in the top ten. Specimen: peripheral blood mononuclear cells, collected before stem cell transplant. These receptors were taken from a man between 60 and 75 years old with acute myeloid leukemia. Some clones in this sample may be carry-over from other donors' samples.

This sequence joins TRBV19 and TRBJ1-1; D unresolved. V was cut by 4 bases and J by 1 base, with 7 bases left in between. The length of the CDR3 is 13 residues. Germline assignment: CDR1 LNHDA and CDR2 SQIVND (reference sequence). The CDR3 here is CASSKGTNTEAFF. CDR3 in DNA: TGTGCCAGTAGTAAAGGCACGAACACTGAAGCTTTCTTT.

This chain links TRBV7-9 with TRBJ2-5; TRBD2 is a possible D gene (5 bases). Germline loops: CDR1 SEHNR, CDR2 FQNEAQ (reference sequence). The CDR3 has 14 amino acids. Between the trimmed V and J ends, which lost 3 bases and 5 bases, there was a span of 13 bases. CDR3 DNA sequence: TGTGCCAGCAGCTTTGACCTAGCCAGGGAGACCCAGTACTTC. This sequence encodes CASSFDLARETQYF.

This chain uses TRBV14 with TRBJ2-7, with 11 bases lining up with TRBD2. The V gene's germline CDR1 is SGHDN and CDR2 FVKESK. The CDR3 spans 14 residues. V lost 8 bases and J lost 7; bases outside the gene matches: 10. CDR3 protein: CASATSGGLREQYF. The CDR3 bases are TGTGCCAGCGCCACTAGCGGGGGCCTCCGGGAGCAGTACTTC.

The V call is TRBV27, the J call TRBJ2-2, with TRBD1 matching 8 bases. V dropped 4 bases and J dropped 1; count of bases not matched to a gene: 8. The germline gives CDR1 MNHEY, CDR2 SMNVEV (reference sequence). The CDR3 covers 17 residues. Here the CDR3 DNA reads TGTGCCAGCAGTTCTCTCCCCGGGACAGGGAACACCGGGGAGCTGTTTTTT. This sequence encodes CASSSLPGTGNTGELFF.

This chain links TRBV6-5 with TRBJ2-2, with 13 bases aligning to TRBD2. Looked up from germline, CDR1 is MNHEY and CDR2 is SVGAGI. Unmatched junction bases numbered 2, after V lost 0 bases and J lost 7 bases. This CDR3 has 16 residues. The CDR3 reads CASSYSTSGGDGELFF. CDR3 in DNA: TGTGCCAGCAGTTACTCTACTAGCGGGGGGGACGGGGAGCTGTTTTTT.

This clone was seen just once. V and J are TRBV5-1 and TRBJ2-7; TRBD2 matches at 8 bases. The junction had 11 bases not matched to a gene; V was cut back by 4 bases and J by 2 bases. The CDR3 has 16 amino acids. Germline CDR1 is SGHRS and CDR2 is YFSETQ. CDR3 nucleotide sequence: TGCGCCAGCAGCCCGGGGGGGGCGGGACAAACCTACGAGCAGTACTTC. The encoded protein is CASSPGGAGQTYEQYF.

This chain uses TRBV19 with TRBJ1-1; the D gene is possibly TRBD1 (6 bases). There are 15 residues in the CDR3. Germline V gene lookup returns CDR1 LNHDA and CDR2 SQIVND (reference sequence). V lost 6 bases and J lost 2, with 16 bases in between. CDR3 nucleotide sequence: TGTGCCAGTAGACCCACGGGGGGGGGCAACACTGAAGCTTTCTTT. The encoded protein is CASRPTGGGNTEAFF.

CDR3 in DNA: TGTGCCAGCAGCGTGACAGGGGGACTCCAAGAGACCCAGTACTTC. Translated: CASSVTGGLQETQYF. The chain recombines TRBV7-2 with TRBJ2-5, with 9 bases matching TRBD1. V dropped 5 bases and J dropped 1; count of bases not matched to a gene: 5. The CDR3 loop spans 15 amino acids. Germline V gene data show CDR1 as SGHTA and CDR2 as FQGNSA.

The chain carries TRBV14 and TRBJ1-1; the match to TRBD1 covers 8 bases. Germline V gene lookup returns CDR1 SGHDN and CDR2 FVKESK. The CDR3 runs to 13 residues. With V trimmed by 4 bases and J by 13 bases, 11 bases remained unmatched. The CDR3 DNA reads TGTGCCAGCAGCCCCGGACAGGGCTATAATGGTTTCTTT. Amino acids: CASSPGQGYNGFF.

This rearrangement joins TRBV19 to TRBJ2-3; D call uncertain. The ends were cut back, 1 base at V and 5 bases at J, with 7 bases in the middle. The CDR3 totals 13 residues. From germline, CDR1 is LNHDA and CDR2 SQIVND (reference sequence). The CDR3 loop reads CASSIGMEDTQYF. As DNA, the CDR3 is TGTGCCAGTAGTATAGGAATGGAAGATACGCAGTATTTT.

This chain connects TRBV7-7 to TRBJ2-1; 8 nucleotides line up with TRBD1. Germline V gene sequence: CDR1 SSHAT, CDR2 FNYEAQ (reference sequence). CDR3 length: 14 residues. The ends lost 5 bases at V and 6 bases at J; junction bases unmatched: 6. CDR3 in amino acids: CASSLWDRPNEQFF. DNA for the CDR3: TGTGCCAGCAGCCTCTGGGACAGGCCCAATGAGCAGTTCTTC.

V and J are TRBV10-3 and TRBJ1-1; no definite D call. Trimming removed 3 bases from V and 0 bases from J, with 5 bases in between. This CDR3 comprises 13 residues. Germline CDR1 ENHRY, CDR2 SYGVKD. This CDR3 is CAISDSVNTEAFF. CDR3 sequence (DNA): TGTGCCATCAGTGACAGTGTGAACACTGAAGCTTTCTTT.

Only a few counts were recorded for this clone. CDR3 sequence reads: CASSQQPPGQYSWGYTF. DNA of the CDR3: TGCGCCAGCAGCCAACAACCACCGGGACAGTATTCTTGGGGCTACACCTTC. The chain has TRBV4-3 and TRBJ1-2; 7 bases line up with TRBD1. The germline CDR1 and CDR2 sequences are LGHNA and YSLEER. The CDR3 runs 17 residues. V lost 2 bases and J lost 8; bases outside the gene matches: 17.

The chain links TRBV14 to TRBJ1-3; the D gene is possibly TRBD1 (6 bases). Germline lookup yields CDR1 SGHDN and CDR2 FVKESK. V was pared by 4 bases and J by 8 bases, with 21 bases between. The CDR3 runs to 16 residues. CDR3 sequence (DNA): TGTGCCAGCAGCCTTAGCGAATCCGGACAGTTGCACACCATATATTTT. Its translation: CASSLSESGQLHTIYF.

This chain joins TRBV29-1 and TRBJ1-1; 9 bases match TRBD1. The CDR3 runs 15 residues. CDR1 is SQVTM, CDR2 ANQGSEA, per germline. V trimming: 4 bases; J trimming: 1 base; junction bases outside the gene matches: 7. This CDR3 is CSVVPRDRANTEAFF. In nucleotides, the CDR3 is TGCAGCGTTGTACCCAGGGACAGGGCGAACACTGAAGCTTTCTTT.

The J gene is TRBJ1-1, the V gene TRBV11-3; a possible D gene is TRBD1 (5 bases). The CDR3 spans 16 residues. V dropped 5 bases and J dropped 6 bases, with 22 bases sitting between them. Germline CDR1 SGHNT, CDR2 YENEEA. The CDR3 nucleotides read TGTGCCAGCAGCCGAGAGAATTCTATGGGGGGATCTGAAGCTTTCTTT. Residues: CASSRENSMGGSEAFF.

The rearrangement joins TRBV4-3 to TRBJ2-7; no clear D gene. Germline assignment: CDR1 LGHNA and CDR2 YSLEER. The V gene lost 5 bases and the J gene lost 6 bases, with 17 bases spanning the gap. The CDR3 has 14 residues. DNA of the CDR3: TGCGCCAGCAGCAGCTTTATGACCCGCGGCGAGCAGTACTTC. Its translation is CASSSFMTRGEQYF.

This clone came up a few times. This chain joins TRBV7-2 and TRBJ2-7; D ambiguous. Germline V lookup: CDR1 SGHTA, CDR2 FQGNSA. V gave up 0 bases and J gave up 4 bases, with 7 bases separating them. The CDR3 consists of 13 residues. CDR3: CASSLAGKYEQYF. The DNA of the CDR3 is TGTGCCAGCAGCTTAGCGGGGAAATACGAGCAGTACTTC.

The gene calls are TRBV10-3 and TRBJ1-3; maybe TRBD1 (6 bases). This CDR3 contains 15 residues. V shed 4 bases and J shed 0 bases, with 10 bases lying between them. The V gene's germline CDR1 is ENHRY and CDR2 SYGVKD. CDR3 region: CAISGGQASGNTIYF. The CDR3 nucleotides are TGTGCCATCAGTGGGGGGCAGGCCTCTGGAAACACCATATATTTT.

The genes are TRBV2 and TRBJ2-7; TRBD1 matches 7 bases. J was trimmed by 0 bases and V by 7 bases; bases with no gene match: 12. The CDR3 spans 16 residues. The germline CDR1 and CDR2 sequences are SNHLY and FYNNEI. The CDR3: CASIGSRTGASYEQYF. CDR3 nucleotide sequence: TGTGCCAGCATCGGGTCCCGAACAGGGGCCTCCTACGAGCAGTACTTC.

The chain joins TRBV28 to TRBJ2-7, with a possible D match to TRBD2 (6 bases). The CDR3 length is 15 residues. The V gene lost 7 bases and the J gene lost 4 bases, with 20 bases spanning the gap. The germline CDR1 and CDR2 sequences are MDHEN and SYDVKM. This chain's CDR3 is CASNVRGAPGYEQYF. The CDR3 DNA follows: TGTGCCAGCAATGTGCGGGGAGCACCGGGGTACGAGCAGTACTTC. Full variable domain (rest looked up from reference TRBV28 and TRBJ2-7): DVKVTQSSRYLVKRTGEKVFLECVQDMDHENMFWYRQDPGLGLRLIYFSYDVKMKEKGDIPEGYSVSREKKERFSLILESASTNQTSMYLCASNVRGAPGYEQYFGPGTRLTVT.

The chain combines TRBV28 with TRBJ2-7; TRBD1 agrees at 10 bases. Trimming took 3 bases from V and 3 from J; bases not matched to a gene: 17. The CDR3 sequence is 19 residues long. The germline gives CDR1 MDHEN, CDR2 SYDVKM. The DNA for the CDR3 is TGTGCCAGCAGTTTTCCGGTAGGACAGGGGGATCTTTCGTACTACGAGCAGTACTTC. This encodes CASSFPVGQGDLSYYEQYF.

This chain connects TRBV11-3 to TRBJ2-7; 10 bases are shared with TRBD2. There are 14 residues in the CDR3. The ends lost 7 bases at V and 1 base at J; junction bases unmatched: 4. Per the germline V gene, CDR1 is SGHNT and CDR2 is YENEEA. The DNA for the CDR3 is TGTGCCAGCACCCTACTAGCGGGGTCCTACGAGCAGTACTTC. Its translation: CASTLLAGSYEQYF.

The chain recombines TRBV7-9 with TRBJ2-7, with D perhaps TRBD1 (6 bases). Germline loops: CDR1 SEHNR, CDR2 FQNEAQ (reference sequence). The V and J ends lost 5 bases and 1 base respectively, with 9 bases between them. There are 13 residues in the CDR3. DNA for the CDR3: TGTGCCAGCAGCACCGGACAGTCCTACGAGCAGTACTTC. Translation: CASSTGQSYEQYF. The full variable domain, rest sourced from reference TRBV7-9 and TRBJ2-7, is DTGVSQNPRHKITKRGQNVTFRCDPISEHNRLYWYRQTLGQGPEFLTYFQNEAQLEKSRLLSDRFSAERPKGSFSTLEIQRTEQGDSAMYLCASSTGQSYEQYFGPGTRLTVT.

As regards this clone: A much larger clonotype is one base distant, so this may be a read error. This CDR3 is also generated by other DNA sequences in the sample. The chain joins TRBV30 to TRBJ1-1; D unresolved. V gave up 2 bases and J gave up 5 bases, with 9 bases separating them. CDR3 size: 12 residues. Germline CDR1 and CDR2: GTSNPN and SVGIG (reference sequence). This CDR3 reads CAWSPGRTEAFF. The CDR3 nucleotides are TGTGCCTGGAGTCCGGGTAGGACTGAAGCTTTCTTT.

This chain connects TRBV18 to TRBJ2-7; unclear D gene. The germline V gene has CDR1 KGHSH and CDR2 LQKENI. V dropped 2 bases and J dropped 0 bases, with 11 bases sitting between them. The CDR3 loop spans 15 amino acids. The CDR3: CASSPEVPVSYEQYF. The CDR3 DNA reads TGTGCCAGCTCACCAGAGGTCCCCGTCTCCTACGAGCAGTACTTC.

The chain recombines TRBV7-2 with TRBJ2-3; 11 nucleotides line up with TRBD2. There are 15 residues in the CDR3. The ends lost 4 bases at V and 2 bases at J; junction bases unmatched: 2. Looked up from germline, CDR1 is SGHTA and CDR2 is FQGNSA. The CDR3 reads CASSSSGGPTDTQYF. The CDR3 DNA is TGTGCCAGCAGCTCTAGCGGGGGGCCCACAGATACGCAGTATTTT. Together with reference TRBV7-2 and TRBJ2-3, the CDR3 gives the full variable domain: GAGVSQSPSNKVTEKGKDVELRCDPISGHTALYWYRQSLGQGLEFLIYFQGNSAPDKSGLPSDRFSAERTGGSVSTLTIQRTQQEDSAVYLCASSSSGGPTDTQYFGPGTRLTVL.

The chain uses TRBV11-1 and TRBJ2-7, with 8 nucleotides matching TRBD1. The germline V gene has CDR1 SGHAT and CDR2 FQDESV (reference sequence). Trimming took 7 bases from V and 6 from J; bases not matched to a gene: 8. The CDR3 extends over 13 amino acids. CDR3 DNA: TGTGCCAGCAAGGACAGGGCGACCGCCGAGCAGTACTTC. Its translation is CASKDRATAEQYF.

The genes are TRBV7-9 and TRBJ1-3; D gene uncertain. The CDR3 spans 14 residues. Germline loops: CDR1 SEHNR, CDR2 FQNEAQ (reference sequence). The V end lost 2 bases, the J end lost 4 bases, and 9 bases lay between the germline ends. The CDR3 DNA reads TGTGCCAGCAGCTTACCGGGTCCCGGAAACACCATATATTTT. Encoded protein: CASSLPGPGNTIYF.

The chain joins TRBV28 to TRBJ1-5; D call uncertain. V was cut by 6 bases and J by 3 bases, with 6 bases left in between. Germline loops: CDR1 MDHEN, CDR2 SYDVKM. The CDR3 has 12 amino acids. The CDR3, as DNA: TGTGCCAGCAGACTTAACAATCAGCCCCAGCATTTT. Protein sequence: CASRLNNQPQHF.

The chain carries TRBV29-1 and TRBJ2-3, with D unresolved. V was clipped by 3 bases and J by 1 base, with 8 bases between them. CDR1 and CDR2 from the germline V gene are SQVTM and ANQGSEA. This CDR3 comprises 13 residues. CDR3 sequence: CSVEFSGTDTQYF. As DNA, the CDR3 is TGCAGCGTTGAGTTCTCAGGCACAGATACGCAGTATTTT.

V usage is TRBV6-4 and J usage is TRBJ1-5; TRBD1 agrees at 9 bases. Germline CDR1 MRHNA, CDR2 SNTAGT. The junction had 6 bases not matched to a gene; V was cut back by 5 bases and J by 7 bases. The CDR3 spans 14 residues. DNA of the CDR3: TGTGCCAGCAGTTCGACAGGGGGGGAACAGCCCCAGCATTTT. This encodes CASSSTGGEQPQHF.